This T cell receptor beta chain stems from a study of cytomegalovirus exposure and HLA in healthy donors. Primers for the PCR totalled 60 Vbeta and 13 Jbeta. The method was immunoSEQ multiplex PCR; TCRdb's version includes in-frame clones alone and lacks a portion of them. Of 150,000 to 200,000 clones listed, 79% were seen once; the top ten hold 0.69%. The CDR3 has 13 residues. V shed 5 bases and J shed 1 base, with 7 bases lying between them. Germline CDR1 and CDR2: LNHDA and SQIVND (reference sequence). This TCR came from a woman aged 40 to 50 in good health and CMV-seronegative. The sequenced material came from PBMCs. This rearrangement joins TRBV19 to TRBJ2-3; no firm D call. The CDR3 nucleotides read TGTGCCAGTAGTGTGGCTGGCACAGATACGCAGTATTTT. Translating gives CASSVAGTDTQYF.